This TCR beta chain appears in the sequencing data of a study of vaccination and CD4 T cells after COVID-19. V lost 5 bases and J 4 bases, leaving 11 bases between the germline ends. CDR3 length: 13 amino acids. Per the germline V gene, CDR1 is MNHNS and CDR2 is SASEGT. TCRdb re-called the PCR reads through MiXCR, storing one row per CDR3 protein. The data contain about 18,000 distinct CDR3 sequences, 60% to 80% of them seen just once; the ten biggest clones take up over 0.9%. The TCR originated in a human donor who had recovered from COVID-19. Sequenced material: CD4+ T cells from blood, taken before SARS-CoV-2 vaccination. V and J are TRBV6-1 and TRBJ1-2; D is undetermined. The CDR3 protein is CASSLSGAYGYTF. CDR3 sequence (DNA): TGTGCCAGCAGTCTGAGCGGCGCCTATGGCTACACCTTC.